The rows below give T cell receptor beta chains drawn from one sample of a study of blood T cells in healthy people across ages. TCRdb reprocessed the 5' RACE reads via MiXCR and lists one record per CDR3 protein. The repertoire holds under 1,000,000 distinct CDR3 sequences, with 30% to 45% as singletons. The sample comprised blood. The receptors here all came from a man between 18 and 35 years old in good health. Both conserved end residues are part of each CDR3. The D gene is left open where the match is weak. Some rows have no size entry. The others give once, few or many, or a class for an expanded clone.

clone_size	v_call	d_call	cdr3_length	j_call	cdr3_nt	cdr3_aa
.	TRBV18	.	17	TRBJ1-1	TGTGCCAGCTCACCACCCGAACGGGGGGGCGCGAACACTGGAGCTTTCTTT	CASSPPERGGANTGAFF
.	TRBV7-8	TRBD2	16	TRBJ2-7	TGTGCCAGCAGCTTAGCTCAGGCGGGGGGGCACTACGAGCAGTACTTC	CASSLAQAGGHYEQYF
many	TRBV7-2	.	11	TRBJ1-6	TGTGCCAGCAGCGCCAACAGAGCCCTCCACTTT	CASSANRALHF
.	TRBV5-6	.	15	TRBJ2-6	TGTGCCAGCAGCTTGGGAGACTCTGGGGCCAACGTCCTGACTTTC	CASSLGDSGANVLTF
medium-sized	TRBV13	TRBD2	18	TRBJ2-5	TGTGCCAGCAGCCATACCGGGACTAGCGGGGAAAGCCAAGAGACCCAGTACTTC	CASSHTGTSGESQETQYF
.	TRBV5-1	TRBD1	15	TRBJ1-4	TGCGCCAGCAGCTCCGGGACAGTCCAACGAGAAAAACTGTTTTTT	CASSSGTVQREKLFF
.	TRBV20-1	.	22	TRBJ1-2	TGCAGTGCTAGAGTAATGGGGTCCCTTTTAGCGGGAGGGCACACAGCTAACTATGGCTACACCTTC	CSARVMGSLLAGGHTANYGYTF
few	TRBV19	TRBD2	16	TRBJ2-7	TGTGCCAGTAGTACCTGGACTAGCGGGGCCACCTACGAGCAGTACTTC	CASSTWTSGATYEQYF
.	TRBV25-1	.	13	TRBJ2-7	TGTGCCAGCAGTGAATGGGGACGGGATGAGCAGTACTTC	CASSEWGRDEQYF
once	TRBV14	.	13	TRBJ1-2	TGTGCCAGCAGCCAAGTTACACCCCATGGCTACACCTTC	CASSQVTPHGYTF
.	TRBV9	.	15	TRBJ2-1	TGTGCCAGCAGCGTAGCCCAGGCTACCAACAATGAGCAGTTCTTC	CASSVAQATNNEQFF
few	TRBV6-6	TRBD1	15	TRBJ1-5	TGTGCCAGCATGGGACAGGGGGCTAACAATCAGCCCCAGCATTTT	CASMGQGANNQPQHF
.	TRBV7-2	TRBD1	13	TRBJ1-2	TGTGCCAGCAGCGCCACAGGGGACTATGGCCACACCTTC	CASSATGDYGHTF
.	TRBV6-2/TRBV6-3	.	16	TRBJ2-5	TGTGCCAGCAGCCTACGACTAGTAGGCGTACAAGAGACCCAGTACTTC	CASSLRLVGVQETQYF
.	TRBV9	TRBD1	15	TRBJ2-5	TGTGTCAGCAGCGTAGGTGGGACAGAACAAGAGACCCAGTACTTC	CVSSVGGTEQETQYF
many	TRBV10-3	TRBD2	15	TRBJ2-5	TGTGCCATCAGTGAAGGGACTAGCCGGATAGAGACCCAGTACTTC	CAISEGTSRIETQYF
.	TRBV6-2/TRBV6-3	TRBD1	14	TRBJ1-2	TGTGCCAGTGGGGGACAGGGTACGATCGATGGCTACACCTTC	CASGGQGTIDGYTF
.	TRBV12-3/TRBV12-4	TRBD1	16	TRBJ1-2	TGTGCCAGCAGTCTCAGTCCGGGGACAGGGGTTTATGGCTACACCTTC	CASSLSPGTGVYGYTF
.	TRBV29-1	.	14	TRBJ1-1	TGCAGCGTTGAGGTCCAGGGCTTGAACACTGAAGCTTTCTTT	CSVEVQGLNTEAFF
.	TRBV7-2	.	14	TRBJ2-5	TGTGCCAGCAGCTTAGTGAGGGGCATCGAGACCCAGTACTTC	CASSLVRGIETQYF
many	TRBV5-5	.	14	TRBJ1-2	TGTGCCAGCAGCTTGGCCGCCAACCACTATGGCTACACCTTC	CASSLAANHYGYTF
few	TRBV3-1	.	18	TRBJ2-3	TGTGCCAGCAGCCAAGAAATCTTAAGGCTAGCCCGGACAGATACGCAGTATTTT	CASSQEILRLARTDTQYF
many	TRBV20-1	.	12	TRBJ1-5	TGCAGTGCTAGCTATACGAATCAGCCCCAGCATTTT	CSASYTNQPQHF
.	TRBV2	TRBD1	14	TRBJ1-5	TGTGCCAGCAACCTGGGACAGGCCAATCAGCCCCAGCATTTT	CASNLGQANQPQHF
many	TRBV10-3	TRBD2	16	TRBJ2-1	TGTGCCATCAGCCCTACTAGCGGGGGGACCTACAATGAGCAGTTCTTC	CAISPTSGGTYNEQFF
.	TRBV5-1	.	14	TRBJ2-7	TGCGCCAGCAGGTTCCGGGGACCAAGCAATGAGCAGTACTTC	CASRFRGPSNEQYF
few	TRBV20-1	.	15	TRBJ1-1	TGCAGTGCTAGATCCGTTGGAGTTTTGTACACTGAAGCTTTCTTT	CSARSVGVLYTEAFF
.	TRBV7-9	TRBD2	17	TRBJ2-7	TGTGCCAGCAGCTTACCACTCCTAGCGGGAGTATCCTACGAGCAGTACTTC	CASSLPLLAGVSYEQYF
many	TRBV27	TRBD1	15	TRBJ1-2	TGTGCCAGCAGTGGAGACAGGGAGGAAAACTATGGCTACACCTTC	CASSGDREENYGYTF
few	TRBV12-3/TRBV12-4	.	13	TRBJ1-5	TGTGCCAGCAGTTCCCGGACGGGGTTCCCCCAGCATTTT	CASSSRTGFPQHF
.	TRBV29-1	TRBD1	15	TRBJ1-1	TGCAGCGTTGAAGTTGGGCCAGGGGGGGAGGGTGAAGCTTTCTTT	CSVEVGPGGEGEAFF
.	TRBV27	.	18	TRBJ1-2	TGTGCCAGCAGTCCCGAAAGATATCCGGGGGCGAACGTATATGGCTACACCTTC	CASSPERYPGANVYGYTF